A single sample is the source of the 16 T cell receptor beta chains below, sequenced in a study of PD-L1 blockade in urothelial cancer. Sample time point: pretreatment peripheral blood. Data came from immunoSEQ multiplex PCR; TCRdb stores just in-frame clones and leaves some out. Of fewer than 85,000 clones listed, over 80% are singletons. Specimen: PBMCs, collected around atezolizumab (anti-PD-L1) treatment. The source of these receptors is a woman between 65 and 79 years old with urothelial cancer.

The chain carries TRBV28 and TRBJ1-2; 9 nucleotides match TRBD1. J was trimmed by 3 bases and V by 6 bases; bases with no gene match: 8. Germline CDR1 reads MDHEN; CDR2 reads SYDVKM. The CDR3 is made up of 15 amino acids. The CDR3 bases are TGTGCCAGCAGCCACACAACAGGGGGCGACTATGGCTACACCTTC. The encoded protein is CASSHTTGGDYGYTF.

J is TRBJ2-1 and V is TRBV5-1; 13 positions match TRBD2. The germline gives CDR1 SGHRS, CDR2 YFSETQ. CDR3 size: 17 residues. V lost 3 bases to trimming and J lost 8 bases; unmatched junction nucleotides: 11. The CDR3 nucleotides are TGCGCCAGCAGCTCAGAGGGACTAGCGGGGCGTGGCGATGAGCAGTTCTTC. Translation gives CASSSEGLAGRGDEQFF. The whole variable domain, remainder taken from reference TRBV5-1 and TRBJ2-1, is KAGVTQTPRYLIKTRGQQVTLSCSPISGHRSVSWYQQTPGQGLQFLFEYFSETQRNKGNFPGRFSGRQFSNSRSEMNVSTLELGDSALYLCASSSEGLAGRGDEQFFGPGTRLTVL.

The chain employs TRBV5-4 and TRBJ1-1, with D possibly TRBD1 on 5 matching bases. Trimming pared 3 bases from V and 2 bases from J, leaving 14 bases between. CDR3 size: 15 residues. Per germline, CDR1 SGHNT and CDR2 YYREEE (reference sequence). The CDR3 DNA sequence: TGTGCCAGCAGCTCAGGGACTTTAGGAAACACTGAAGCTTTCTTT. It yields the protein CASSSGTLGNTEAFF.

This chain connects TRBV7-2 to TRBJ2-1, with 9 bases that match TRBD1. The CDR3 runs to 15 residues. Trimming cost V 5 bases and J 9 bases; bases outside gene matches: 11. Germline CDR1 and CDR2: SGHTA and FQGNSA. The CDR3 bases are TGTGCCAGCAGCCTATGGGACAGGGCTCTGTCTGAGCAGTTCTTC. This encodes CASSLWDRALSEQFF.

The genes are TRBV11-3 and TRBJ1-2; TRBD1 agrees at 11 bases. CDR3 length: 13 residues. With 5 bases clipped from V and 7 bases from J, the junction kept 3 bases outside the gene matches. Germline CDR1 is SGHNT and CDR2 is YENEEA. CDR3 in amino acids: CASSPGTGGGYTF. The CDR3 DNA sequence: TGTGCCAGCAGCCCGGGGACAGGGGGTGGCTACACCTTC.

The rearrangement uses TRBV19 and TRBJ1-1; maybe TRBD1 (5 bases). The CDR3 covers 16 residues. Trimming cost V 5 bases and J 1 base, with 17 bases left between them. Germline-derived CDR1 and CDR2 are LNHDA and SQIVND (reference sequence). The CDR3 sequence is CASSGDFGRANTEAFF. The DNA for the CDR3 is TGTGCCAGTAGTGGGGACTTCGGACGGGCGAACACTGAAGCTTTCTTT.

The CDR3 loop is CASTPGGAIVSETQYF. CDR3 in DNA: TGTGCCAGCACGCCCGGGGGGGCAATAGTCTCGGAGACCCAGTACTTC. This chain links TRBV7-2 with TRBJ2-5; 8 bases line up with TRBD2. Germline assignment: CDR1 SGHTA and CDR2 FQGNSA. The V segment lost 7 bases and the J segment 5 bases; nucleotides outside the gene matches: 15. This CDR3 contains 16 residues.

The gene calls are TRBV18 and TRBJ2-2; D call uncertain. Trimming took 0 bases from V and 5 from J, leaving 7 bases between them. Germline assignment: CDR1 KGHSH and CDR2 LQKENI. This CDR3 is 14 amino acids long. CDR3 residues: CASSPPLRTGELFF. DNA for the CDR3: TGTGCCAGCTCACCACCGTTACGGACCGGGGAGCTGTTTTTT.

This clone was seen only once. V is TRBV30 and J is TRBJ1-4; 7 nucleotides align to TRBD1. CDR1 GTSNPN and CDR2 SVGIG come from the germline V gene (reference sequence). Trimming at V came to 2 bases and at J to 5 bases, leaving 2 bases not matched to a gene. The CDR3 length is 13 residues. The CDR3 nucleotides are TGTGCCTGGAGTACAGGGGTCAATGAAAAACTGTTTTTT. Its translation is CAWSTGVNEKLFF.

J is TRBJ1-1 and V is TRBV7-9; D gene uncertain. The CDR3 consists of 13 residues. Germline V gene sequence: CDR1 SEHNR, CDR2 FQNEAQ (reference sequence). V was pared by 3 bases and J by 1 base, with 6 bases between. This chain's CDR3 is CASSFTENTEAFF. In DNA form, the CDR3 reads TGTGCCAGCAGCTTTACAGAGAACACTGAAGCTTTCTTT.

V usage is TRBV5-1 and J usage is TRBJ1-1, with TRBD1 as a possible D gene (6 bases). V was trimmed by 2 bases and J by 1 base, leaving 12 bases between them. Germline assignment: CDR1 SGHRS and CDR2 YFSETQ. CDR3 length: 15 residues. The CDR3 loop reads CASSLSGTQNTEAFF. CDR3 coding DNA: TGCGCCAGCAGCTTATCCGGGACACAGAACACTGAAGCTTTCTTT.

The rearrangement uses TRBV28 and TRBJ1-2, with D possibly being TRBD1 (6 bases). V lost 0 bases and J 8 bases, leaving 7 bases between the germline ends. Germline lookup yields CDR1 MDHEN and CDR2 SYDVKM. The CDR3 loop spans 12 amino acids. The CDR3 protein is CASSLWQGGYTF. CDR3 nucleotides: TGTGCCAGCAGTTTATGGCAGGGGGGCTACACCTTC.

The chain links TRBV15 to TRBJ2-7; 7 bases align to TRBD1. This CDR3 is 16 amino acids long. Trimming cost V 1 base and J 2 bases; bases outside gene matches: 8. CDR1 is LNHNV, CDR2 YYDKDF, per germline (reference sequence). CDR3 sequence: CATSRGRYRGTYEQYF. The CDR3 nucleotides read TGTGCCACCAGCAGAGGTCGATACAGGGGTACCTACGAGCAGTACTTC.

The gene calls are TRBV7-2 and TRBJ2-1, with TRBD1 matching over 8 bases. J was trimmed by 0 bases and V by 5 bases; bases with no gene match: 9. Germline V gene sequence: CDR1 SGHTA, CDR2 FQGNSA. The CDR3 length is 17 residues. CDR3 sequence (DNA): TGTGCCAGCAGCACTAGGTGGACAGGGACCTCCTACAATGAGCAGTTCTTC. Its protein is CASSTRWTGTSYNEQFF.

The V gene is TRBV2, the J gene TRBJ1-1; 7 bases align to TRBD1. Trimming at V came to 2 bases and at J to 1 base, leaving 4 bases not matched to a gene. There are 15 residues in the CDR3. CDR1 and CDR2 (germline): SNHLY, FYNNEI. As DNA, the CDR3 is TGTGCCAGCAGTGAAACAGGGGTGGGGAACACTGAAGCTTTCTTT. Translation: CASSETGVGNTEAFF.

The V and J genes are TRBV6-1 and TRBJ1-5; TRBD1 might be the D (6 bases). Germline assignment: CDR1 MNHNS and CDR2 SASEGT. This CDR3 has 13 residues. V was clipped by 4 bases and J by 5 bases, with 9 bases between them. The CDR3 loop reads CASSAPGDQPQHF. CDR3 bases: TGTGCCAGCAGTGCCCCAGGGGATCAGCCCCAGCATTTT.